The 13 T cell receptor beta chains below all came from one sample that was sequenced in a study of cytomegalovirus exposure and HLA in healthy donors. The PCR ran on 60 Vbeta and 13 Jbeta primers. TCRdb keeps only in-frame clones here, not all; method: immunoSEQ multiplex PCR. The repertoire includes around 98,000 clones, more than 60% of them detected once, and 7.5% to 9.5% sits in the top ten. Sequencing was done on a sample of PBMCs. The receptors come from a human donor in good health.

The chain is built from TRBV7-8 and TRBJ1-3; 9 bases fit TRBD1. Unmatched junction bases numbered 5, after V lost 5 bases and J lost 0 bases. This CDR3 is 16 amino acids long. CDR1 and CDR2 (germline): SGHVS, FQNEAQ. The DNA of the CDR3 is TGTGCCAGCAGCACGGGACAGGGATTCTCTGGAAACACCATATATTTT. Its translation: CASSTGQGFSGNTIYF. Based on the CDR3 plus reference TRBV7-8 and TRBJ1-3, the full variable domain is GAGVSQSPRYKVAKRGQDVALRCDPISGHVSLFWYQQALGQGPEFLTYFQNEAQLDKSGLPSDRFFAERPEGSVSTLKIQRTQQEDSAVYLCASSTGQGFSGNTIYFGEGSWLTVV.

The gene calls are TRBV29-1 and TRBJ2-7; 12 bases agree with TRBD1. There are 14 residues in the CDR3. Germline-derived CDR1 and CDR2 are SQVTM and ANQGSEA. J gave up 5 bases and V 6 bases, and 8 bases lay outside the gene matches. CDR3 sequence: CSVAPGQGAHEQYF. The CDR3 nucleotides read TGCAGCGTAGCTCCGGGACAGGGGGCCCACGAGCAGTACTTC.

This chain links TRBV2 with TRBJ1-5; a weak D match, TRBD1 (5 bases). Germline CDR1 and CDR2: SNHLY and FYNNEI. CDR3 length equals 15 residues. The ends were cut back, 6 bases at V and 3 bases at J, with 15 bases in the middle. The CDR3: CASRRDSGLNQPQHF. Written as DNA, the CDR3 is TGTGCCAGCAGGAGGGACTCAGGGCTCAATCAGCCCCAGCATTTT.

In its sample, this clone was seen once. The genes are TRBV2 and TRBJ2-7, with a weak D call TRBD2 (6 bases). CDR3 length: 14 amino acids. Germline loops: CDR1 SNHLY, CDR2 FYNNEI. V lost 10 bases and J 5 bases, leaving 21 bases between the germline ends. The chain's CDR3 is CATKIGGGFNEQYF. DNA for the CDR3: TGTGCCACTAAAATCGGTGGGGGGTTTAACGAGCAGTACTTC.

The chain has TRBV7-8 and TRBJ1-1, with a possible D match to TRBD1 (5 bases). The germline gives CDR1 SGHVS, CDR2 FQNEAQ. The CDR3 is 15 amino acids. With 1 base removed from V and 3 bases from J, the gap between germline ends came to 12 bases. This CDR3 reads CASSLVQLRDTEAFF. CDR3 in DNA: TGTGCCAGCAGCTTAGTTCAGCTCAGGGACACTGAAGCTTTCTTT.

This clone was detected once. The genes are TRBV11-2 and TRBJ2-7; D not resolved. V shed 4 bases and J shed 0 bases, with 13 bases lying between them. Per the germline V gene, CDR1 is SGHAT and CDR2 is FQNNGV. The CDR3 is made up of 15 amino acids. CDR3 nucleotide sequence: TGTGCCAGCAGCTGGAGCGCCGGTACCTCCTACGAGCAGTACTTC. Amino acid sequence: CASSWSAGTSYEQYF. Using reference TRBV11-2 and TRBJ2-7 for the parts outside the CDR3, the full variable domain is EAGVAQSPRYKIIEKRQSVAFWCNPISGHATLYWYQQILGQGPKLLIQFQNNGVVDDSQLPKDRFSAERLKGVDSTLKIQPAKLEDSAVYLCASSWSAGTSYEQYFGPGTRLTVT.

The rearrangement joins TRBV2 to TRBJ2-5; D gene ambiguous. V lost 0 bases and J lost 4, with 9 bases in between. Germline V gene data show CDR1 as SNHLY and CDR2 as FYNNEI. The CDR3 consists of 14 residues. CDR3 sequence: CASSEAGRRETQYF. CDR3 DNA: TGTGCCAGCAGTGAAGCGGGCAGAAGAGAGACCCAGTACTTC.

V usage is TRBV19 and J usage is TRBJ2-5, with D maybe TRBD1 (6 bases). Per germline, CDR1 LNHDA and CDR2 SQIVND (reference sequence). This CDR3 is built from 13 residues. The V end lost 7 bases, the J end lost 5 bases, and 14 bases lay between the germline ends. The CDR3 nucleotides read TGTGCCAGTACCCTCCAGGGGAGCGAGACCCAGTACTTC. Its translation is CASTLQGSETQYF.

V and J are TRBV6-6 and TRBJ2-7; no clear D gene. The germline V gene encodes CDR1 MNHNY and CDR2 SVGAGI (reference sequence). CDR3 size: 11 residues. Trimming shortened V by 2 bases and J by 4 bases, and 3 bases separated the two germline ends. The CDR3 nucleotides are TGTGCCAGCAGTTACGAGTACGAGCAGTACTTC. This codes for CASSYEYEQYF.

This chain joins TRBV19 and TRBJ2-1; D is possibly TRBD2 (6 bases). Germline assignment: CDR1 LNHDA and CDR2 SQIVND (reference sequence). The ends were cut back, 4 bases at V and 0 bases at J, with 13 bases in the middle. This CDR3 region has 16 residues. DNA of the CDR3: TGTGCCAGTAGTAGTCTTTCGGGAGTCTCCTACAATGAGCAGTTCTTC. This sequence encodes CASSSLSGVSYNEQFF.

The V call is TRBV7-9, the J call TRBJ2-5; TRBD2 aligns across 13 bases. The trim removed 10 bases at V and 3 bases at J, leaving 8 bases unmatched. Per germline, CDR1 SEHNR and CDR2 FQNEAQ (reference sequence). This CDR3 spans 15 amino acids. The CDR3 loop is CAIRTSGGQKETQYF. The CDR3 bases are TGTGCCATCAGGACTAGCGGGGGACAAAAAGAGACCCAGTACTTC.

The rearrangement uses TRBV7-9 and TRBJ1-1; D is perhaps TRBD1 (6 bases). Per germline, CDR1 SEHNR and CDR2 FQNEAQ (reference sequence). Trimming removed 1 base at V and 8 bases at J, with 20 bases between. This CDR3 region has 16 residues. CDR3 nucleotides: TGTGCCAGCAGCTTAGGTCAGTCCAGGGGATATGCAGAAGCTTTCTTT. Its protein is CASSLGQSRGYAEAFF.

The chain is built from TRBV6-5 and TRBJ1-5; no definite D call. Germline V CDR1 and CDR2: MNHEY, SVGAGI. The CDR3 is 15 amino acids. V lost 7 bases and J lost 3, with 16 bases in between. The CDR3 coding sequence is TGTGCCAGCAACGCGGCCCCGGTTCACAATCAGCCCCAGCATTTT. Its translation is CASNAAPVHNQPQHF.